Listed here is a single TCR beta chain. This entry is derived from a study of blood T cell repertoires in COVID-19. About the research overall: Samples representing acute and convalescent COVID-19 were sourced from the United States, Italy and Spain. T cells, B-cell-depleted T cells, or PBMCs supplied cDNA or gDNA.

The CDR3 contains 15 residues. Germline trimming cut 1 base from V and 3 bases from J; bases unmatched to any gene: 2. Looked up from germline, CDR1 is SGDLS and CDR2 is YYNGEE. In the source study's methods: Estimated nucleated cell counts came from reference gene primer amplification. TCRdb's table, derived via immunoSEQ multiplex PCR, lists solely in-frame clones and lacks some. V and J calls and clone size come straight from that table; D and trimming were deduced from the DNA. The table includes around 25,000 clones, 90% detected once. This sequence was found in a human donor in a cohort sampled during active COVID-19. Sequenced input: peripheral blood. This chain connects TRBV9 to TRBJ2-1, with 9 bases aligning to TRBD2. The CDR3, as DNA: TGTGCCAGCAGCGTACGACTAGCGGTCTACAATGAGCAGTTCTTC. The encoded protein is CASSVRLAVYNEQFF.